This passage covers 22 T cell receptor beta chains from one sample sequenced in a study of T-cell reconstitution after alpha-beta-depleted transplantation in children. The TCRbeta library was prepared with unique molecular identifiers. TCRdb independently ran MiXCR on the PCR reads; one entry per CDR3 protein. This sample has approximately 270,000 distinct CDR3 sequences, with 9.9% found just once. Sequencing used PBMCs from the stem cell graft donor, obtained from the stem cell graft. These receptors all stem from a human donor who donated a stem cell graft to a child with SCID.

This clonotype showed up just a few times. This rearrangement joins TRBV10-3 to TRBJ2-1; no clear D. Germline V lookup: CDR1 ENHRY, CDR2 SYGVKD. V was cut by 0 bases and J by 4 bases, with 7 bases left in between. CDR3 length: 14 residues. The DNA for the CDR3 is TGTGCCATCAGTGAGTCGGGCCAGTACAATGAGCAGTTCTTC. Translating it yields CAISESGQYNEQFF.

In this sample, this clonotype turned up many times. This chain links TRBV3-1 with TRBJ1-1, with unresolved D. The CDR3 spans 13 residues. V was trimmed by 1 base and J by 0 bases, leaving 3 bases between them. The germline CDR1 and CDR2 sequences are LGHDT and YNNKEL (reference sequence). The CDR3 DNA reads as TGTGCCAGCAGCCAAGGGGTGAACACTGAAGCTTTCTTT. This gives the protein CASSQGVNTEAFF.

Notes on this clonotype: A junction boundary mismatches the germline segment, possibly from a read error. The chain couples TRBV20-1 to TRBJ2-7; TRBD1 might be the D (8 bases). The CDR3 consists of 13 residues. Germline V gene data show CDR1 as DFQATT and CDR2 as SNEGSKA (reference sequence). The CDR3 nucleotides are TGCAGTGCGACGGTACAGGGGGACTACGAGAAGTACTTC. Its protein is CSATVQGDYEKYF.

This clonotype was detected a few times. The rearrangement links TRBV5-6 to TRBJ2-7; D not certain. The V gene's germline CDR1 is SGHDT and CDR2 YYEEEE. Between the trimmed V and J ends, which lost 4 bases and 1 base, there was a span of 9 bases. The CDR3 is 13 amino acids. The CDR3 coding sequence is TGTGCCAGCAGCAGGGTCGCGTCCTACGAGCAGTACTTC. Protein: CASSRVASYEQYF.

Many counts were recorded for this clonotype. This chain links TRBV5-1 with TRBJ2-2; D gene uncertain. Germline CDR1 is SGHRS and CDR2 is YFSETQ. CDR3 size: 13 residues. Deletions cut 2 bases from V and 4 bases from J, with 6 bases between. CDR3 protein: CASSLGPTGELFF. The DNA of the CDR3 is TGCGCCAGCAGCTTAGGACCCACCGGGGAGCTGTTTTTT.

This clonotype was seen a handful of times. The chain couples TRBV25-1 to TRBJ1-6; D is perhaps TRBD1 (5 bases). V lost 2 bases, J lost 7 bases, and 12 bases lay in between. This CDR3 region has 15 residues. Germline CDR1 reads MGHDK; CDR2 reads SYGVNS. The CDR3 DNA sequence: TGTGCCAGCAGTGAAGACTGGGGGGGGAATTCACCCCTCCACTTT. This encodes CASSEDWGGNSPLHF.

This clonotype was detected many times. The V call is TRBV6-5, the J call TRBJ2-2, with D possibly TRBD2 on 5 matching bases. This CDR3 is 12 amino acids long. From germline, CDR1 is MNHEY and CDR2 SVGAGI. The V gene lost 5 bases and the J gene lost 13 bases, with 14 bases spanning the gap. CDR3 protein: CASSTGVLALFF. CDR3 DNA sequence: TGTGCCAGCAGTACCGGGGTTTTGGCGCTGTTTTTT.

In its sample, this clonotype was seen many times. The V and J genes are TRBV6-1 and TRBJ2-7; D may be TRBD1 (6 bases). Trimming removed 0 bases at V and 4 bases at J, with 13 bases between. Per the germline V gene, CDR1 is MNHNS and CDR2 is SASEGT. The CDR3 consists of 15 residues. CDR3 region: CASSEATGQIYEQYF. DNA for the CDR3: TGTGCCAGCAGTGAAGCGACGGGACAAATATACGAGCAGTACTTC.

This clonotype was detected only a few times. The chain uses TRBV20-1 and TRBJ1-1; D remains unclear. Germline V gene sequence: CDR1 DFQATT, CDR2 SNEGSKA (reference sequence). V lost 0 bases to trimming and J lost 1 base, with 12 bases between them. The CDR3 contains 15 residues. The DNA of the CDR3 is TGCAGTGCTAGAGACCTAAGAGCGCCGAACACTGAAGCTTTCTTT. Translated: CSARDLRAPNTEAFF.

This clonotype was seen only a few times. The CDR3 sequence: CASSPRTGGAGKAFF. The CDR3 bases are TGTGCCAGCAGCCCACGGACAGGGGGCGCAGGAAAAGCTTTCTTT. The chain joins TRBV11-2 to TRBJ1-1, with 11 bases matching TRBD1. This CDR3 contains 15 residues. Germline V gives CDR1 SGHAT, CDR2 FQNNGV. The V gene end was trimmed by 5 bases and the J gene end by 9 bases; junction bases not matched to a gene: 11.

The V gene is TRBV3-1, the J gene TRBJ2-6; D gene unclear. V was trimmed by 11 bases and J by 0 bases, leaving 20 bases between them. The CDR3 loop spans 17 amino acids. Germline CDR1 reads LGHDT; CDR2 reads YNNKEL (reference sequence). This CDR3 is CASSQGHGTSGANVLTF. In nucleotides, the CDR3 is TGTGCCTCCAGCCAAGGCCATGGCACCTCTGGGGCCAACGTCCTGACTTTC.

The CDR3 region is CASSYGGSGSPLHF. In DNA form, the CDR3 reads TGTGCCAGCAGTTACGGCGGCTCTGGTTCACCCCTCCACTTT. This chain joins TRBV6-5 and TRBJ1-6; no definite D call. The CDR3 totals 14 residues. Germline V gene lookup returns CDR1 MNHEY and CDR2 SVGAGI. Trimming removed 2 bases at V and 9 bases at J, with 11 bases between.

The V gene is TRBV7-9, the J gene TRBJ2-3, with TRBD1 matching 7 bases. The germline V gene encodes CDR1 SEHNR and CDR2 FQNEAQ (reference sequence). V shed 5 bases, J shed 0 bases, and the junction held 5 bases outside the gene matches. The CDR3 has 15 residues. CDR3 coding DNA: TGTGCCAGCAGCATGGGACAGCCTAGCACAGATACGCAGTATTTT. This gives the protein CASSMGQPSTDTQYF. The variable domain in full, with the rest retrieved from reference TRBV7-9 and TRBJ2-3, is DTGVSQNPRHKITKRGQNVTFRCDPISEHNRLYWYRQTLGQGPEFLTYFQNEAQLEKSRLLSDRFSAERPKGSFSTLEIQRTEQGDSAMYLCASSMGQPSTDTQYFGPGTRLTVL.

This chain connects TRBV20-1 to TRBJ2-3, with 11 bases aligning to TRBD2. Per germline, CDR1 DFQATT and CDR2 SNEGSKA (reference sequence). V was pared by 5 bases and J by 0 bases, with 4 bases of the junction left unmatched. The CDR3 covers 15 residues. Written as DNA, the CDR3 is TGCAGTGCTGGAATAGCGGGGGGGAGCACAGATACGCAGTATTTT. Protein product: CSAGIAGGSTDTQYF.

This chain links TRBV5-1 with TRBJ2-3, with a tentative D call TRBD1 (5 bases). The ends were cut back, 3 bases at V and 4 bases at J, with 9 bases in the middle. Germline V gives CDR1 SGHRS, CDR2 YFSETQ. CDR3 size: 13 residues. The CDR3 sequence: CASSSGSADTQYF. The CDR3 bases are TGCGCCAGCAGCTCAGGGTCAGCAGATACGCAGTATTTT.

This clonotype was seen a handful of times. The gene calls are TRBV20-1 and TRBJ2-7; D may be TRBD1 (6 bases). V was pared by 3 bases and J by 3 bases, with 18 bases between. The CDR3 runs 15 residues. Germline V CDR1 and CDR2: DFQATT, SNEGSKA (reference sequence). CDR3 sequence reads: CSASDTAGTIYEQYF. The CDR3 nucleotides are TGCAGTGCTAGTGATACCGCCGGGACAATCTACGAGCAGTACTTC.

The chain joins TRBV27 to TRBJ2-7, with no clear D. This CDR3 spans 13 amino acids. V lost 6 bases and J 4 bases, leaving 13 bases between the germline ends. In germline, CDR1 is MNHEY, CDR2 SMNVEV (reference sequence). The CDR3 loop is CASRPGKGYEQYF. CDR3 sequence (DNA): TGTGCCAGCAGGCCAGGAAAGGGATACGAGCAGTACTTC.

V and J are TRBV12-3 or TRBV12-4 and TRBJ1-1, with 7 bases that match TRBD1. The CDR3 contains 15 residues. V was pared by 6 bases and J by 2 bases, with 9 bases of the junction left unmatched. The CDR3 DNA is TGTGCCAGCAGGACCTTGGGGGACAGAAACACTGAAGCTTTCTTT. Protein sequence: CASRTLGDRNTEAFF.

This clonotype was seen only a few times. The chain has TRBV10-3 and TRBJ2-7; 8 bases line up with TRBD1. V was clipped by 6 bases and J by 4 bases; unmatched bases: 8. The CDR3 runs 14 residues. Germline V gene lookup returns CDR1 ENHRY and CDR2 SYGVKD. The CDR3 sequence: CAISPGTGGYEQYF. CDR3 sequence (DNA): TGTGCCATCAGCCCCGGGACAGGAGGTTACGAGCAGTACTTC.

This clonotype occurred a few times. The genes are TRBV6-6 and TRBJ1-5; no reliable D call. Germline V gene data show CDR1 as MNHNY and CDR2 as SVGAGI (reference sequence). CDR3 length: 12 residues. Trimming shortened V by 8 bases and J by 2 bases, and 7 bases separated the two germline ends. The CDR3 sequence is CASFSGNQPQHF. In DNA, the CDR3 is TGTGCCAGCTTTTCTGGCAATCAGCCCCAGCATTTT.

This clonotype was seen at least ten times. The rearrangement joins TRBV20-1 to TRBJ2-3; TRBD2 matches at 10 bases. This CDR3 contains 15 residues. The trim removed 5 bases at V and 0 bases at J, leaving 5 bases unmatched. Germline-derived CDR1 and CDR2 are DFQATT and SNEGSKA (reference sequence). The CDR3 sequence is CSAALAGASTDTQYF. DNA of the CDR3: TGCAGTGCTGCTCTAGCGGGGGCTAGCACAGATACGCAGTATTTT.

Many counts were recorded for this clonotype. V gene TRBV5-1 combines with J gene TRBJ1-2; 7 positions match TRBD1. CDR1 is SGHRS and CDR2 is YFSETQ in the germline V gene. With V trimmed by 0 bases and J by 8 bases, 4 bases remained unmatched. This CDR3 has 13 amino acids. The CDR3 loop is CASSLAGQSGYTF. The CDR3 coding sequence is TGCGCCAGCAGCTTGGCGGGACAGTCAGGCTACACCTTC.